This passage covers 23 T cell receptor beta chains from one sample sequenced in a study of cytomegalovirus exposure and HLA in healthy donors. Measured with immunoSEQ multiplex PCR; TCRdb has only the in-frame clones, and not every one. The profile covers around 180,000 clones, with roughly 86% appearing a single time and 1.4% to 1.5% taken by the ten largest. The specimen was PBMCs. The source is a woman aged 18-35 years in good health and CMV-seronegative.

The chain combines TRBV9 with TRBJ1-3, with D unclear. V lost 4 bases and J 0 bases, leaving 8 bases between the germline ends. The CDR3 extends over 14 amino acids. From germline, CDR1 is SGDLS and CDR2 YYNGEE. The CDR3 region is CASSLQSSGNTIYF. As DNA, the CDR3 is TGTGCCAGCAGCTTACAGAGCTCTGGAAACACCATATATTTT.

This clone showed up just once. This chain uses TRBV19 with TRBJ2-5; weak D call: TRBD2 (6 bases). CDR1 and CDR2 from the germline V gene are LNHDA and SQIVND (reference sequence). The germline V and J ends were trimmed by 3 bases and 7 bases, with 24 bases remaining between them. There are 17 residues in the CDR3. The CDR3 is CASSIGAGKLAAGTQYF. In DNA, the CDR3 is TGTGCCAGTAGTATTGGGGCCGGAAAACTAGCTGCAGGGACCCAGTACTTC.

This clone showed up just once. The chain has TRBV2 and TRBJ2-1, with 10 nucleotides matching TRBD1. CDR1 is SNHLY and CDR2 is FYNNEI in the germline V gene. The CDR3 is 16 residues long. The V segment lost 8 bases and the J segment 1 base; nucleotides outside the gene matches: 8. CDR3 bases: TGTGCCAGCGGTCCGGGACAGGGGTCATCCTACAATGAGCAGTTCTTC. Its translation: CASGPGQGSSYNEQFF. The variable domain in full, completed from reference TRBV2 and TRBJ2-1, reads EPEVTQTPSHQVTQMGQEVILRCVPISNHLYFYWYRQILGQKVEFLVSFYNNEISEKSEIFDDQFSVERPDGSNFTLKIRSTKLEDSAMYFCASGPGQGSSYNEQFFGPGTRLTVL.

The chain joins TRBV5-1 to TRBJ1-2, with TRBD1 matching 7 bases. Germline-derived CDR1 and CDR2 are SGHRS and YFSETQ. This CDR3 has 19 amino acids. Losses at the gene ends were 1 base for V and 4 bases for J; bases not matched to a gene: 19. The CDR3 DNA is TGCGCCAGCAGCTTGCTGGACAGGCCTGTCGGGGGGGACTTCTATGGCTACACCTTC. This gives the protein CASSLLDRPVGGDFYGYTF.

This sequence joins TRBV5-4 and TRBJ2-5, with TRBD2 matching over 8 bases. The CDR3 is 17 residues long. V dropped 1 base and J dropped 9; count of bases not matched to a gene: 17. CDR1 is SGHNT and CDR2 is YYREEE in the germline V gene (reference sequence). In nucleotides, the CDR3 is TGTGCCAGCAGCTTGCCGGGTACCCCTAGCGGGCGAATAGCCCAGTACTTC. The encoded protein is CASSLPGTPSGRIAQYF.

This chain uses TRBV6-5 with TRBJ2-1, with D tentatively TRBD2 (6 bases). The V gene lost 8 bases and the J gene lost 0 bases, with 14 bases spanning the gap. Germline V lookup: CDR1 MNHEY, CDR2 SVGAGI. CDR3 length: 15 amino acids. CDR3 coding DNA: TGTGCCAGCGCGCGGGGATCGAGCTCCTACAATGAGCAGTTCTTC. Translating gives CASARGSSSYNEQFF.

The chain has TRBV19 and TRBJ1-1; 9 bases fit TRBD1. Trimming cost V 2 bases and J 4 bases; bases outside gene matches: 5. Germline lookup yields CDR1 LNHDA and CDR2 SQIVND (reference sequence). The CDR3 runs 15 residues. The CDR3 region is CASSITQTGGTEAFF. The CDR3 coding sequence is TGTGCCAGTAGTATAACCCAGACAGGGGGCACTGAAGCTTTCTTT.

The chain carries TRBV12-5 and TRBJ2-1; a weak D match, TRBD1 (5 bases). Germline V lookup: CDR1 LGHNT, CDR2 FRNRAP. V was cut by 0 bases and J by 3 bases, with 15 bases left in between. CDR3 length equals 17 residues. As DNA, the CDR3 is TGTGCTAGTGGTTTGGTCCCCTGGGGCGGCCACTACAATGAGCAGTTCTTC. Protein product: CASGLVPWGGHYNEQFF. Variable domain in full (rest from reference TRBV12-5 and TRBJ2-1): DARVTQTPRHKVTEMGQEVTMRCQPILGHNTVFWYRQTMMQGLELLAYFRNRAPLDDSGMPKDRFSAEMPDATLATLKIQPSEPRDSAVYFCASGLVPWGGHYNEQFFGPGTRLTVL.

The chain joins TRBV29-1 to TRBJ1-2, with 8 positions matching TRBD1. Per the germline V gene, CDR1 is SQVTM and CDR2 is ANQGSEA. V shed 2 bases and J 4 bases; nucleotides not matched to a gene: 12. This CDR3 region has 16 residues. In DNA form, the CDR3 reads TGCAGCGTTGAACTTGATCCGAGACAGGGGCGCTATGGCTACACCTTC. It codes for CSVELDPRQGRYGYTF.

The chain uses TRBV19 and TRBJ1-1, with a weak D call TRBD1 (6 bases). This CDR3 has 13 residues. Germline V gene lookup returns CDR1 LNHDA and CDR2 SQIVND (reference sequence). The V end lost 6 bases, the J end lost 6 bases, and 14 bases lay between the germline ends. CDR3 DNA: TGTGCCAGTAGCCGCGGACAGCGCTCTGAAGCTTTCTTT. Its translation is CASSRGQRSEAFF.

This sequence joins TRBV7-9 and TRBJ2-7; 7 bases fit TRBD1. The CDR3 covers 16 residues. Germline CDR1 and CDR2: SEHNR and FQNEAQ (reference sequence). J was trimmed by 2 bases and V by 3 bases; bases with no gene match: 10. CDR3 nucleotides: TGTGCCAGCAGCTTTAACTCCGGGACAGATACCTACGAGCAGTACTTC. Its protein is CASSFNSGTDTYEQYF.

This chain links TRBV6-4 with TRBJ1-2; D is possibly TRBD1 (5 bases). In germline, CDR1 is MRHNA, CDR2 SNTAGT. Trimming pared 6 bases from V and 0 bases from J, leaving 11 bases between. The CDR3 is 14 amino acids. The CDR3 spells CASSRQIANYGYTF. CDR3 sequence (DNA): TGTGCCAGCAGCCGACAGATAGCTAACTATGGCTACACCTTC.

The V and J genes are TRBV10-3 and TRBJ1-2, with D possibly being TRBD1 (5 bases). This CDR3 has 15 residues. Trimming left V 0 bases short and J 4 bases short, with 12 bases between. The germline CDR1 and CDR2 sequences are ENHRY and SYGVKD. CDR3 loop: CAISESGQGGYGYTF. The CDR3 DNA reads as TGTGCCATCAGTGAGTCGGGTCAGGGAGGCTATGGCTACACCTTC.

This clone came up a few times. In DNA, the CDR3 is TGCGCCAGCAGTGAGTCGGGGCTAGCGGCCGAGCAGTACTTC. Protein: CASSESGLAAEQYF. This chain uses TRBV10-1 with TRBJ2-7; 7 bases agree with TRBD2. Per the germline V gene, CDR1 is WNHNN and CDR2 is SYGVQD (reference sequence). The CDR3 extends over 14 amino acids. J gave up 6 bases and V 0 bases, and 5 bases lay outside the gene matches.

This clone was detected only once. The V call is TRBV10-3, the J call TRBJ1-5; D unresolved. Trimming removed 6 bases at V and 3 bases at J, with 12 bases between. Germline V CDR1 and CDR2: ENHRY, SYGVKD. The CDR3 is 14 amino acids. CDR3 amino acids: CAIRNQAFNQPQHF. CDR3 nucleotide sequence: TGTGCCATCAGAAATCAGGCCTTCAATCAGCCCCAGCATTTT.

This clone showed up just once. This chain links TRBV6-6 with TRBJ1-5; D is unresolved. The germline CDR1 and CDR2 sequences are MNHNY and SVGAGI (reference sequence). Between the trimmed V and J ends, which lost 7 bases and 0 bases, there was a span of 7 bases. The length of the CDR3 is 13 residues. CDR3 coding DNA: TGTGCCAGCACTTCCCGTAGCAATCAGCCCCAGCATTTT. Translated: CASTSRSNQPQHF.

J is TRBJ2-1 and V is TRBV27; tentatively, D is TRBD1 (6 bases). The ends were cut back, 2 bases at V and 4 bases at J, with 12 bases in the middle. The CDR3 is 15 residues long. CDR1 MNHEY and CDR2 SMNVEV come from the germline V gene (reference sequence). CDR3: CASSLEGQSYNEQFF. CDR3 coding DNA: TGTGCCAGCAGTTTAGAAGGACAGAGTTACAATGAGCAGTTCTTC.

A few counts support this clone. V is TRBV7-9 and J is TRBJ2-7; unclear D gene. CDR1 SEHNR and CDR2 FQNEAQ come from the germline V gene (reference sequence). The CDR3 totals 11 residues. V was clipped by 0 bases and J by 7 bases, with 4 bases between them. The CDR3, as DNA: TGTGCCAGCAGCTTAGCCCGGGAGCAGTACTTC. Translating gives CASSLAREQYF.

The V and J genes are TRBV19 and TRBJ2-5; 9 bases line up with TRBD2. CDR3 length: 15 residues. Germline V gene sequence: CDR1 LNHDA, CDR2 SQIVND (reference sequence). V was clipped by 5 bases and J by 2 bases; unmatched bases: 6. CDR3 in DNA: TGTGCCAGTAGTTTGGGAGCGGGAGGTCAAGAGACCCAGTACTTC. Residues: CASSLGAGGQETQYF.

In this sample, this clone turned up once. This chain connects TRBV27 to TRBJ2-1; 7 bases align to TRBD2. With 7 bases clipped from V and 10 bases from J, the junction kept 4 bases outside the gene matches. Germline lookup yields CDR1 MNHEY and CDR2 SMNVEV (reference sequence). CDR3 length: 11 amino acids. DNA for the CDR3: TGTGCCAGCACCCTCGGGGGGGAGCAGTTCTTC. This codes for CASTLGGEQFF.

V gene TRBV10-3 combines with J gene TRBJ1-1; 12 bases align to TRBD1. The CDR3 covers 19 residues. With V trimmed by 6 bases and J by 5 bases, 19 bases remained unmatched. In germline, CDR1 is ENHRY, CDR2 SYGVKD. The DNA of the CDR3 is TGTGCCATCAGCGCCCAGCCGGGGACAGGGGGCACCCGAACGACTGAAGCTTTCTTT. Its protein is CAISAQPGTGGTRTTEAFF.

CDR3 sequence reads: CASSQDRDGGYTF. The CDR3 DNA reads as TGTGCCAGCAGCCAGGACAGGGACGGTGGCTACACCTTC. This sequence joins TRBV6-1 and TRBJ1-2; 8 nucleotides align to TRBD1. Germline CDR1 reads MNHNS; CDR2 reads SASEGT. V lost 6 bases and J lost 7; bases outside the gene matches: 7. This CDR3 contains 13 residues.

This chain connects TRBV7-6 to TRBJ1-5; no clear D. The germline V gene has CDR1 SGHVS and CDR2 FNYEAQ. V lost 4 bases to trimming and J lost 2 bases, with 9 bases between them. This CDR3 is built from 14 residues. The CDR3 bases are TGTGCCAGCAGCTCAGGACTTCGCAATCAGCCCCAGCATTTT. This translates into CASSSGLRNQPQHF. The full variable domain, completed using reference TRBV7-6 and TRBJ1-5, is GAGVSQSPRYKVTKRGQDVALRCDPISGHVSLYWYRQALGQGPEFLTYFNYEAQQDKSGLPNDRFSAERPEGSISTLTIQRTEQRDSAMYRCASSSGLRNQPQHFGDGTRLSIL.